Listed below are T cell receptor beta chains from one sample, sequenced in a study of beta chain features in type 1 diabetes. TCRdb's copy holds only in-frame clones and misses some; the assay was immunoSEQ multiplex PCR. Here the sample spans 850,000 to 900,000 clones, roughly 16% being singletons. Sequenced material: naive CD4+ T cells from blood. These TCRs come from a woman aged 18-35 years in good health. The CDR3 runs from the conserved cysteine through the conserved F or W. Fields, in order: J gene, clone size, V gene, D gene, CDR3 protein, CDR3 DNA. The D gene is left open where the match is weak. Only some rows state a clone size, as once, few, many or a class for expanded clones.

>TRBJ2-4|few|TRBV7-8|TRBD1
CASSQAGTGGRAKNIQYF
TGTGCCAGCAGCCAAGCCGGGACAGGGGGTCGGGCCAAAAACATTCAGTACTTC
>TRBJ2-1|few|TRBV5-1|.
CASSSGTSYNEQFF
TGCGCCAGCAGCTCGGGGACATCTTACAATGAGCAGTTCTTC
>TRBJ2-3|.|TRBV28|.
CASSFRGRGTDTQYF
TGTGCCAGCAGTTTTCGGGGGCGCGGCACAGATACGCAGTATTTT
>TRBJ2-1|few|TRBV5-1|TRBD2
CASRTSGNSYNEQFF
TGCGCCAGCAGGACTAGCGGAAACTCCTACAATGAGCAGTTCTTC
>TRBJ2-1|.|TRBV21-1|.
CAISVPGQGINNEQFF
TGTGCCATAAGCGTCCCAGGACAGGGGATCAACAATGAGCAGTTCTTC
>TRBJ2-7|few|TRBV9|.
CASSVGLDKRFQQYF
TGTGCCAGCAGCGTAGGTTTGGACAAACGGTTCCAGCAGTACTTC
>TRBJ2-2|.|TRBV7-9|.
CASSLAADGELFF
TGTGCCAGCAGCTTAGCTGCTGACGGGGAGCTGTTTTTT
>TRBJ2-7|.|TRBV7-2|TRBD1
CASSPELRQGYEQYF
TGTGCCAGCAGCCCGGAACTACGACAGGGCTACGAGCAGTACTTC
>TRBJ1-5|few|TRBV28|TRBD1
CASNDDRVDSNQPQHF
TGTGCCAGCAACGATGACAGGGTTGATAGCAATCAGCCCCAGCATTTT
>TRBJ2-7|.|TRBV11-2|TRBD2
CASSLDLAGSSQYF
TGTGCCAGCAGCTTAGATCTAGCGGGATCTTCGCAGTACTTC
>TRBJ2-1|few|TRBV7-3|TRBD2
CASSPSPAGPNNEQFF
TGTGCCAGCAGCCCATCGCCAGCGGGGCCAAACAATGAGCAGTTCTTC
>TRBJ2-1|few|TRBV9|TRBD2
CASSVAGRTSGINEQFF
TGTGCCAGCAGCGTAGCGGGAAGGACTAGCGGGATCAATGAGCAGTTCTTC
>TRBJ2-2|few|TRBV5-1|.
CASSLGQSTGELFF
TGCGCCAGCAGCTTGGGACAGTCCACCGGGGAGCTGTTTTTT
>TRBJ2-1|few|TRBV6-6|.
CASSELIPFF
TGTGCCAGCAGTGAATTGATCCCGTTCTTC
>TRBJ2-7|few|TRBV11-2|.
CASSSTGGYEQYF
TGTGCCAGCAGCTCTACGGGCGGGTACGAGCAGTACTTC
>TRBJ1-1|few|TRBV7-2|TRBD1
CASSRTGFWGTEAFF
TGTGCCAGCAGCCGGACAGGGTTTTGGGGCACTGAAGCTTTCTTT
>TRBJ1-1|few|TRBV13|TRBD1
CASSKRTGVEAFF
TGTGCCAGCAGCAAGCGGACAGGGGTAGAAGCTTTCTTT
>TRBJ2-3|.|TRBV7-9|TRBD1
CASSLQGQGTDTQYF
TGTGCCAGCAGCTTGCAAGGACAGGGCACAGATACGCAGTATTTT
>TRBJ1-1|few|TRBV19|.
CASSIMDSANTEAFF
TGTGCCAGTAGTATTATGGATTCGGCGAACACTGAAGCTTTCTTT
>TRBJ1-5|few|TRBV18|TRBD1
CASSPLDRGQPQHF
TGTGCCAGCTCACCCTTAGACAGGGGTCAGCCCCAGCATTTT
>TRBJ2-4|few|TRBV18|.
CASSPVGGKNIQYF
TGTGCCAGCTCACCAGTAGGTGGCAAAAACATTCAGTACTTC
>TRBJ2-4|few|TRBV11-2|.
CASSLAGWALAKNIQYF
TGTGCCAGCAGCTTAGCCGGGTGGGCTCTCGCCAAAAACATTCAGTACTTC
>TRBJ2-3|.|TRBV19|.
CASSSPGGTRAQYF
TGTGCCAGTAGTTCCCCGGGGGGCACTCGGGCGCAGTATTTT
>TRBJ2-7|.|TRBV5-1|TRBD2
CASSAGTSGSYEQYF
TGCGCCAGCAGCGCCGGGACTAGCGGCTCCTACGAGCAGTACTTC
>TRBJ2-3|.|TRBV21-1|.
CASSHLQGFDTDTQYF
TGTGCCAGCAGTCACCTACAGGGGTTCGATACAGATACGCAGTATTTT
>TRBJ2-7|.|TRBV6-5|.
CASSSTPGTPYEQYF
TGTGCCAGCAGTTCGACCCCGGGGACACCCTACGAGCAGTACTTC
>TRBJ2-3|few|TRBV5-6|.
CASSFYADTQYF
TGTGCCAGCAGCTTCTACGCGGATACGCAGTATTTT
>TRBJ1-2|.|TRBV28|TRBD1
CASSWDRVYGYTF
TGTGCCAGCAGTTGGGACAGGGTTTATGGCTACACCTTC
>TRBJ2-7|.|TRBV2|.
CASSEGISYEQYF
TGTGCCAGCAGTGAGGGGATTTCCTACGAGCAGTACTTC
>TRBJ1-4|few|TRBV6-6|.
CASSYSGGDEKLFF
TGTGCCAGCAGTTACTCGGGGGGGGATGAAAAACTGTTTTTT
>TRBJ1-2|.|TRBV6-6|TRBD1
CASSYGPYRGGGGYTF
TGTGCCAGCAGTTACGGACCTTACAGGGGAGGAGGAGGCTACACCTTC
>TRBJ2-1|few|TRBV5-6|.
CASSSYREQFF
TGTGCCAGCAGCTCCTACAGGGAGCAGTTCTTC
>TRBJ1-2|.|TRBV28|TRBD1
CASSSPGQDNYGYTF
TGTGCCAGCAGTTCCCCGGGACAGGATAACTATGGCTACACCTTC
>TRBJ2-3|.|TRBV5-6|.
CASSLVRLRTVTDTQYF
TGTGCCAGCAGCTTGGTCCGTCTCCGGACCGTCACAGATACGCAGTATTTT
>TRBJ2-2|few|TRBV7-9|.
CASSITSAGELFF
TGTGCCAGCAGCATCACTAGTGCCGGGGAGCTGTTTTTT
>TRBJ1-4|few|TRBV25-1|.
CASSGDGGTPGFF
TGTGCCAGCAGTGGCGATGGGGGTACTCCCGGGTTTTTT
>TRBJ2-3|.|TRBV27|.
CASSFFKLGTDTQYF
TGTGCCAGCAGTTTCTTCAAACTCGGCACAGATACGCAGTATTTT
>TRBJ1-2|.|TRBV13|TRBD1
CASSGNRGHGGYTF
TGTGCCAGCAGCGGAAACAGGGGGCATGGTGGCTACACCTTC
>TRBJ1-2|few|TRBV2|TRBD1
CASSEGQRIYGYTF
TGTGCCAGCAGCGAGGGACAGAGAATCTATGGCTACACCTTC
>TRBJ2-1|.|TRBV4-2|TRBD2
CASSRRGLAGGPIEQFF
TGTGCCAGCAGCCGACGTGGACTAGCGGGAGGGCCGATTGAGCAGTTCTTC